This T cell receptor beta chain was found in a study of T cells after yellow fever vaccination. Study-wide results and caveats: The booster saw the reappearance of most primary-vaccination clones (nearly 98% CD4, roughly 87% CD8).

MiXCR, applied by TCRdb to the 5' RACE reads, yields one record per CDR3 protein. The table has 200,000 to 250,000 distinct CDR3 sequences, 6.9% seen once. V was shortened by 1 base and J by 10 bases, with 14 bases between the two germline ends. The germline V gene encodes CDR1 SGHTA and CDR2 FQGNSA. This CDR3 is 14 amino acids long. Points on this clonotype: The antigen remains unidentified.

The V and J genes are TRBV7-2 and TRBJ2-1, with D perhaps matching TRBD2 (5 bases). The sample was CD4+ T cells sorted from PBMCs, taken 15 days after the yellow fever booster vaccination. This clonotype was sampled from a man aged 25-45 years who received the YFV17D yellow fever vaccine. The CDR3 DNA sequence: TGTGCCAGCAGCTTAGGGGCTAGCCACCCGGAGCAGTTCTTC. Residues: CASSLGASHPEQFF.